This T cell receptor (beta chain) was observed in a study of cytomegalovirus exposure and HLA in healthy donors. The CDR3 length is 15 residues. The V gene lost 5 bases and the J gene lost 6 bases, with 16 bases spanning the gap. Germline assignment: CDR1 SEHNR and CDR2 FQNEAQ (reference sequence). The primer mix had 60 Vbeta and 13 Jbeta primers. The method was immunoSEQ multiplex PCR; TCRdb's version includes in-frame clones alone and lacks a portion of them. The sample carries 150,000 to 200,000 clones, nearly 80% recorded once. The receptor's source is a female donor in good health and CMV-seronegative. The sequenced material came from PBMCs. The chain links TRBV7-9 to TRBJ1-4; weak D call: TRBD1 (5 bases). The CDR3 DNA follows: TGTGCCAGCAGCCCACTCGTGGGGCCGGATGAAAAACTGTTTTTT. This encodes CASSPLVGPDEKLFF.